The entry that follows covers one T cell receptor beta chain sequence. This entry comes from a study of blood T cell repertoires in COVID-19. TCRdb's table, derived via immunoSEQ multiplex PCR, lists solely in-frame clones and lacks some. The table shows about 120,000 clones, with more than 75% occurring only once. This CDR3 region has 14 residues. CDR1 and CDR2 from the germline V gene are SNHLY and FYNNEI. Germline trimming cut 7 bases from V and 2 bases from J; bases unmatched to any gene: 8. This rearrangement joins TRBV2 to TRBJ2-7; 7 nucleotides line up with TRBD1. The receptor was isolated from a man aged 55-75 years with acute or convalescent COVID-19. Sequenced sample: peripheral blood. The CDR3 region is CASTQETGPYEQYF. The CDR3 nucleotides read TGTGCCAGCACCCAGGAGACAGGGCCCTACGAGCAGTACTTC.